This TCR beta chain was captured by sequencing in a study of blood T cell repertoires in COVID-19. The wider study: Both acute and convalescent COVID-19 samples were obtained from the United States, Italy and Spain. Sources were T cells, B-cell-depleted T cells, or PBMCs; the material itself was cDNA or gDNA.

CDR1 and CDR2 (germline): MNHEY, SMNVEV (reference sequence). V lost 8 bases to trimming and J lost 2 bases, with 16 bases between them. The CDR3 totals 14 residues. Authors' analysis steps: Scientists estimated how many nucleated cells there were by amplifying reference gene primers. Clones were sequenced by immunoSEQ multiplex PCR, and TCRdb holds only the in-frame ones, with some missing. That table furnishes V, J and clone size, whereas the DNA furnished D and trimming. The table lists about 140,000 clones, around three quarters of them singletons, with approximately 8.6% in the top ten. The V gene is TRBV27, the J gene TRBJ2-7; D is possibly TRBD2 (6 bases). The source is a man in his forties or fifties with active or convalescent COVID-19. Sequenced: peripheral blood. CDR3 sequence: CASHKRVYPYEQYF. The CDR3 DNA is TGTGCCAGCCACAAGCGGGTCTACCCCTACGAGCAGTACTTC.